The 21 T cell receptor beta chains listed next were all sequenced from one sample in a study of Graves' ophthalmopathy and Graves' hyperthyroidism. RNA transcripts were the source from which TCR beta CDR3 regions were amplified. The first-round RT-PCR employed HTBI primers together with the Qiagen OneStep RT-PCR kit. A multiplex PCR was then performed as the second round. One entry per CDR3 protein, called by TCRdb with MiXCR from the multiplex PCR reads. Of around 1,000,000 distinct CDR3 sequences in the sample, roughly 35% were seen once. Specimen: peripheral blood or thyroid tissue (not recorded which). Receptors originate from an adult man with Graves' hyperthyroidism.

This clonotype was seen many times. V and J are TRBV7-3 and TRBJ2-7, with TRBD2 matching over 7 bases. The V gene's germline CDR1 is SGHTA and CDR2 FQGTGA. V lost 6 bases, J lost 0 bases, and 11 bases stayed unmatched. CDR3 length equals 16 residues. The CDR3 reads CASSIVGGNSSYEQYF. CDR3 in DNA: TGTGCCAGCAGTATAGTGGGAGGGAACAGCTCCTACGAGCAGTACTTC.

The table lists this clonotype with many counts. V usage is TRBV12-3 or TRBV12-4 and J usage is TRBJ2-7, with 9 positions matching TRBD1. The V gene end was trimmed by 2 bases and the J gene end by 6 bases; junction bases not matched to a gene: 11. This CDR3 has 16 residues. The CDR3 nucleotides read TGTGCCAGCAGTTTATCCCGGGACAGGGCATTGAGCGAGCAGTACTTC. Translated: CASSLSRDRALSEQYF.

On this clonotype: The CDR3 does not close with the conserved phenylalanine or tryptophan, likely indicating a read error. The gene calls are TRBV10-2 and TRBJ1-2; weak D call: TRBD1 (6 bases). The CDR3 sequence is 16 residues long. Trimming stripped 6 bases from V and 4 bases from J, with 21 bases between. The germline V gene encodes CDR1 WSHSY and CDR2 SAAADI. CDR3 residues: CASSLVPTGGSYGYTY. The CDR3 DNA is TGCGCCAGCAGCTTAGTGCCGACAGGTGGAAGCTATGGCTACACCTAC.

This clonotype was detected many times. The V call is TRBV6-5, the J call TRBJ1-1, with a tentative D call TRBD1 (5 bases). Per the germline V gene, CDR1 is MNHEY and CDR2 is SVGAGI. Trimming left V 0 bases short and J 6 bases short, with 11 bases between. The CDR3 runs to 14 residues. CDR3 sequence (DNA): TGTGCCAGCAGTTACTCACGGGGGTTCGCTGAAGCTTTCTTT. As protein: CASSYSRGFAEAFF.

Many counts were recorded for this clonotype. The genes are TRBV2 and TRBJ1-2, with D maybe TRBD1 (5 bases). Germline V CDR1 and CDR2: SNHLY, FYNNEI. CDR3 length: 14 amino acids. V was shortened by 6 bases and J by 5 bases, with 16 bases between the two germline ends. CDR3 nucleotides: TGTGCCAGCAGCTCTAGGGGAGGAGGTTATGGCTACACCTTC. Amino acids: CASSSRGGGYGYTF.

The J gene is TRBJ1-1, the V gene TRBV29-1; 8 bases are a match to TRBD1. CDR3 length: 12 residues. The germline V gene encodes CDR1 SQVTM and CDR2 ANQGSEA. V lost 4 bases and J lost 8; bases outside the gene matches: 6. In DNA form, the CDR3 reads TGCAGCGTTGTCGGGGCAGGGGGCGAAGCTTTCTTT. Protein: CSVVGAGGEAFF.

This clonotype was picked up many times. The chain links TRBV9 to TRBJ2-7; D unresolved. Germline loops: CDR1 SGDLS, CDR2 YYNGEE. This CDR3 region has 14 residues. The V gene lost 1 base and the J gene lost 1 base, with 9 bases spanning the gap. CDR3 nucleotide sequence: TGTGCCAGCAGCGTAAGAGACACGTCCTACGAGCAGTACTTC. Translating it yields CASSVRDTSYEQYF. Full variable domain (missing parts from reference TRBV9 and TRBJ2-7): DSGVTQTPKHLITATGQRVTLRCSPRSGDLSVYWYQQSLDQGLQFLIQYYNGEERAKGNILERFSAQQFPDLHSELNLSSLELGDSALYFCASSVRDTSYEQYFGPGTRLTVT.

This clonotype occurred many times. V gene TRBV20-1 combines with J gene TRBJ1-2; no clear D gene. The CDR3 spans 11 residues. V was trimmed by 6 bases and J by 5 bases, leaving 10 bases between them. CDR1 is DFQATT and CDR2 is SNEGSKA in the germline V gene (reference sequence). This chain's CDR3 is CSASSRYGYTF. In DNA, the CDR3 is TGCAGTGCCTCTTCTAGGTATGGCTACACCTTC.

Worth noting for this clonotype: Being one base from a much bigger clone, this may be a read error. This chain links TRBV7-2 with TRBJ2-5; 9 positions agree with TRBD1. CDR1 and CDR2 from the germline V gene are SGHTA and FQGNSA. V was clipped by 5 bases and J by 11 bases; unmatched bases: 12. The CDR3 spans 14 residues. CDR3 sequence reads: CASSPLQGAKEQYF. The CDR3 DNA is TGTGCCAGCAGCCCATTACAGGGGGCGAAAGAGCAGTACTTC.

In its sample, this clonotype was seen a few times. The chain's CDR3 is CASSSRRYNSNQPQHF. The CDR3 bases are TGTGCCAGCAGCTCTCGACGATACAATAGCAATCAGCCCCAGCATTTT. This chain joins TRBV25-1 and TRBJ1-5; no firm D call. Trimming left V 6 bases short and J 0 bases short, with 15 bases between. Germline values: CDR1 MGHDK, CDR2 SYGVNS. The CDR3 runs 16 residues.

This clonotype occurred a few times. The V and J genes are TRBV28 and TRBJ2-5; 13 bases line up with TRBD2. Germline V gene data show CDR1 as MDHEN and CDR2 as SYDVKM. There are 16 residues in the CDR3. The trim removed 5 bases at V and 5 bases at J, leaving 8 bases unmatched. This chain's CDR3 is CASSPSGLAGLETQYF. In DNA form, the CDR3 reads TGTGCCAGCAGTCCATCGGGACTAGCGGGGCTGGAGACCCAGTACTTC. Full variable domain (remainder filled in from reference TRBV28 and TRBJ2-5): DVKVTQSSRYLVKRTGEKVFLECVQDMDHENMFWYRQDPGLGLRLIYFSYDVKMKEKGDIPEGYSVSREKKERFSLILESASTNQTSMYLCASSPSGLAGLETQYFGPGTRLLVL.

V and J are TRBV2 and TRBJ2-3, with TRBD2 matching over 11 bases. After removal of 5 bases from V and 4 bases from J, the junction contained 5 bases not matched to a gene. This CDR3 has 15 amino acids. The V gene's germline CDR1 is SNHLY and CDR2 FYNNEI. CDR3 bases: TGTGCCAGCAGTTTTACTAGCGGGGGATCAGATACGCAGTATTTT. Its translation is CASSFTSGGSDTQYF. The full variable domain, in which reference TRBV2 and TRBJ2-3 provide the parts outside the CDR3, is EPEVTQTPSHQVTQMGQEVILRCVPISNHLYFYWYRQILGQKVEFLVSFYNNEISEKSEIFDDQFSVERPDGSNFTLKIRSTKLEDSAMYFCASSFTSGGSDTQYFGPGTRLTVL.

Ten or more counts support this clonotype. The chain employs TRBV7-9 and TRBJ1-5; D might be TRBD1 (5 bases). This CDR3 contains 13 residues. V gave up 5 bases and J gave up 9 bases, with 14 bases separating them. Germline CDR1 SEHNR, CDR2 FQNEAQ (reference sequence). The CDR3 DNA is TGTGCCAGCAGCAGAGTAGGGGAGGGGCCCCAGCATTTT. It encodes CASSRVGEGPQHF.

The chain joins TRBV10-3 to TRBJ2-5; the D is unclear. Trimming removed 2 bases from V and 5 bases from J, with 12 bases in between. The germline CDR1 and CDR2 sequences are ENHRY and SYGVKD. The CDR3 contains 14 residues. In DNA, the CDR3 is TGTGCCATCAGTGAGGACACCAGTCGGGAGACCCAGTACTTC. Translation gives CAISEDTSRETQYF.

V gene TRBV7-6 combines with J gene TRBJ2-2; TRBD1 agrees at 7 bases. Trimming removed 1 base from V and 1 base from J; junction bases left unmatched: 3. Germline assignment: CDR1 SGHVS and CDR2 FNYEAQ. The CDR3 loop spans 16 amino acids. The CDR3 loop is CASSLVGGKNTGELFF. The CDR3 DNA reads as TGTGCCAGCAGCTTAGTAGGGGGCAAGAACACCGGGGAGCTGTTTTTT.

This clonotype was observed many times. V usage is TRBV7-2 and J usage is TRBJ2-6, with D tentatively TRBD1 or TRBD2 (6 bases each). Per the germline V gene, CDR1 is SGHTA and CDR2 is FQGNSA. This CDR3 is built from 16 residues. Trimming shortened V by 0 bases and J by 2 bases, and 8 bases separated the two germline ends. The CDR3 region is CASSLAGGAGANVLTF. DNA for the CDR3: TGTGCCAGCAGCTTAGCGGGGGGCGCTGGGGCCAACGTCCTGACTTTC. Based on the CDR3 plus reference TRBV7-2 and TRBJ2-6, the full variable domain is GAGVSQSPSNKVTEKGKDVELRCDPISGHTALYWYRQSLGQGLEFLIYFQGNSAPDKSGLPSDRFSAERTGGSVSTLTIQRTQQEDSAVYLCASSLAGGAGANVLTFGAGSRLTVL.

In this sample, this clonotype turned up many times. The CDR3 DNA sequence: TGTGCCAGCAGCGAAGGGACAGCAGCCTACGAGCAGTACTTC. This sequence encodes CASSEGTAAYEQYF. This sequence joins TRBV13 and TRBJ2-7; 7 nucleotides align to TRBD1. The CDR3 consists of 14 residues. CDR1 is PRHDT, CDR2 FYEKMQ, per germline (reference sequence). The junction had 6 bases not matched to a gene; V was cut back by 5 bases and J by 2 bases.

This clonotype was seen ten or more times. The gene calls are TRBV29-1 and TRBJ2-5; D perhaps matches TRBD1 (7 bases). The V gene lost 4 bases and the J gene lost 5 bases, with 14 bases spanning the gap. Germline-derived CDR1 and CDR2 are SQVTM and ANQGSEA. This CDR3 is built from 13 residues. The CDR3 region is CSVADRAGETQYF. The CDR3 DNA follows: TGCAGCGTTGCCGACAGGGCGGGGGAGACCCAGTACTTC.

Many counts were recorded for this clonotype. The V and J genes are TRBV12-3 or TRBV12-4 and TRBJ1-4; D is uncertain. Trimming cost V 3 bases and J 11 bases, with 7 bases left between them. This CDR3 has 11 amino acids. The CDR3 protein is CASSLTSKLFF. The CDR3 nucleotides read TGTGCCAGCAGTTTGACTAGTAAACTGTTTTTT.

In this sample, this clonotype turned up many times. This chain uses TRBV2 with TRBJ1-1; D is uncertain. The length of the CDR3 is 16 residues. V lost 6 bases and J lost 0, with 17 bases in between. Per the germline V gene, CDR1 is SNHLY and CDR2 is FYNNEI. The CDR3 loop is CASSPGPARVNTEAFF. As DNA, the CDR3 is TGTGCCAGCAGCCCCGGGCCCGCAAGGGTGAACACTGAAGCTTTCTTT.

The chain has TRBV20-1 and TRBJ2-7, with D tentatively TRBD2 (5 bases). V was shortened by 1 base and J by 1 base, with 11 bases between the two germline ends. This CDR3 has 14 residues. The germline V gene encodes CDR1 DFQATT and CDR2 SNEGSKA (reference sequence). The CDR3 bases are TGCAGTGCTAGAGTTGACCGAGGGTCCTACGAGCAGTACTTC. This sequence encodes CSARVDRGSYEQYF.